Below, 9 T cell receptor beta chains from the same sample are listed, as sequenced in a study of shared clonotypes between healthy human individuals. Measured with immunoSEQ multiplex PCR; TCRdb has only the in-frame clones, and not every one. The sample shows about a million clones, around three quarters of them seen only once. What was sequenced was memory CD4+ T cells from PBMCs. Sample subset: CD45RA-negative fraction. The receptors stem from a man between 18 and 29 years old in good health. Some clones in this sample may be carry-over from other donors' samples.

In nucleotides, the CDR3 is TGTGCCAGCACCCACCTCAAACGCGTCGGGGACACCGGGGAGCTGTTTTTT. Protein sequence: CASTHLKRVGDTGELFF. The J gene is TRBJ2-2, the V gene TRBV11-2, with D perhaps matching TRBD2 (5 bases). CDR1 is SGHAT, CDR2 FQNNGV, per germline. This CDR3 comprises 17 residues. V was clipped by 7 bases and J by 3 bases, with 21 bases between them.

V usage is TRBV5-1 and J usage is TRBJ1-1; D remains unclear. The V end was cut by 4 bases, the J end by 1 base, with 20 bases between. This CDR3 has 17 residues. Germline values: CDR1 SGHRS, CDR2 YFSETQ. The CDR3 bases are TGCGCCAGCAGCCATGCCTACCCGGGGTCGGGGAACACTGAAGCTTTCTTT. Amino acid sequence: CASSHAYPGSGNTEAFF.

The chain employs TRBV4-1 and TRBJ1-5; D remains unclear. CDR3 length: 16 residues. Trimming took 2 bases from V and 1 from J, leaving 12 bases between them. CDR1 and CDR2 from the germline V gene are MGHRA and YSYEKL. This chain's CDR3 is CASSQRTDQSNQPQHF. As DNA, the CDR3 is TGCGCCAGCAGCCAAAGGACCGATCAAAGCAATCAGCCCCAGCATTTT.

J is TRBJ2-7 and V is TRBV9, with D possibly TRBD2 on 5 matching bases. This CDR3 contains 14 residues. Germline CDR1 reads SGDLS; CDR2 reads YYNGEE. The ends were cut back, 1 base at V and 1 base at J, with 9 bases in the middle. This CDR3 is CASSVNTGSYEQYF. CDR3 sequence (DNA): TGTGCCAGCAGCGTAAATACGGGGTCCTACGAGCAGTACTTC.

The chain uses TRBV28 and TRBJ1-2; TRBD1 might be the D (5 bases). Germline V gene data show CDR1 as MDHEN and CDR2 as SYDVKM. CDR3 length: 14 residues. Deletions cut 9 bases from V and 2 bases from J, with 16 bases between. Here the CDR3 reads CASQGQTANYGYTF. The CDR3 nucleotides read TGTGCCAGTCAGGGCCAAACAGCCAACTATGGCTACACCTTC.

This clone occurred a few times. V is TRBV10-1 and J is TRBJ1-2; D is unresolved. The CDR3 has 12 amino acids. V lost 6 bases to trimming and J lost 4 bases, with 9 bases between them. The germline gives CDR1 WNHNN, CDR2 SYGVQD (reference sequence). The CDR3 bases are TGCGCCAGCAGCCCACGGGCCTATGGCTACACCTTC. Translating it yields CASSPRAYGYTF.

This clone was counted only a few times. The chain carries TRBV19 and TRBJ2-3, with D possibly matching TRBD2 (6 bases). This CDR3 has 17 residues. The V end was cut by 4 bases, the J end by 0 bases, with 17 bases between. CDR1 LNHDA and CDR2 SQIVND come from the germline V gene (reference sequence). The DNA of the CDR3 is TGTGCCAGTAGTACCGGACTACCTCCTCGGAGCACAGATACGCAGTATTTT. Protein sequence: CASSTGLPPRSTDTQYF.

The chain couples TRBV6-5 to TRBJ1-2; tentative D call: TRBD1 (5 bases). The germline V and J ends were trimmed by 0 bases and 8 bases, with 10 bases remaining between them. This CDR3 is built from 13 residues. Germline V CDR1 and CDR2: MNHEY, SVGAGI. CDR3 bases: TGTGCCAGCAGTTACTCATGGGGGACCGGCTACACCTTC. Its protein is CASSYSWGTGYTF.

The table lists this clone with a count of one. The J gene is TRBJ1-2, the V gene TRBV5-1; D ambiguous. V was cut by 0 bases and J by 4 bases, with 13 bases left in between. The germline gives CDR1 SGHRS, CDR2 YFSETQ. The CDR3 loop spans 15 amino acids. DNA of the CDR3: TGCGCCAGCAGCTTGGATGGCAGCCGTAGCTATGGCTACACCTTC. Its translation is CASSLDGSRSYGYTF.